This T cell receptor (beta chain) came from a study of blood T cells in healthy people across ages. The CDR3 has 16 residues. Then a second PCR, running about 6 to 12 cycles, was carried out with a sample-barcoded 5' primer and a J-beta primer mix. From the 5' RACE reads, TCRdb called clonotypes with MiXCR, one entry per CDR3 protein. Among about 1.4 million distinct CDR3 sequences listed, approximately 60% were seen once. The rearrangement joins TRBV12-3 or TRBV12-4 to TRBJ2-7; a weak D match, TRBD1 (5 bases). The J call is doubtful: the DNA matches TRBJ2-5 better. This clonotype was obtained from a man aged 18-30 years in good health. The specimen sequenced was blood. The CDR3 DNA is TGTGCCAGCAGTGGACACAAGGCTCCACCTCCAGAGACCCAGTACTTC. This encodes CASSGHKAPPPETQYF.